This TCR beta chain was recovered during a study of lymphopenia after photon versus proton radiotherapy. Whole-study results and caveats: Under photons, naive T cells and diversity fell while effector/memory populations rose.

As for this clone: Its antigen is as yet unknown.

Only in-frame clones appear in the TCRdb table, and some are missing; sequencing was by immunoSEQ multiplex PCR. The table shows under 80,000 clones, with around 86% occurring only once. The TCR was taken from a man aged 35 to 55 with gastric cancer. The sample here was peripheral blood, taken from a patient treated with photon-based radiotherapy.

DNA for the CDR3: TGTGCCAGCAGTTACTCGAGAGGGGCTGGGGCCAACGTCCTGACTTTC. It encodes CASSYSRGAGANVLTF. This chain links TRBV6-5 with TRBJ2-6, with D possibly called TRBD1 or TRBD2 (5 bases each). The CDR3 runs to 16 residues. Germline-derived CDR1 and CDR2 are MNHEY and SVGAGI. V dropped 0 bases and J dropped 2 bases, with 8 bases sitting between them.